Listed below are T cell receptor beta chains from one sample, sequenced in a study of blood T cell repertoires in COVID-19. Clones were sequenced by immunoSEQ multiplex PCR, and TCRdb holds only the in-frame ones, with some missing. The sample yields around 250,000 clones, about 86% seen once. Sequenced sample: peripheral blood. The source is a man older than 75 with acute or convalescent COVID-19. CDR3s include the opening cysteine and the closing phenylalanine or tryptophan. The D gene is left open where the match is weak. For some rows the clone size is stated as once, few or many, or as a class when expanded; others skip it.

V,size,J,D,CDR3,DNA
TRBV5-1,NA,TRBJ2-2,NA,CASSLAVQNSGELFF,TGCGCCAGCAGCTTGGCCGTTCAAAACTCCGGGGAGCTGTTTTTT
TRBV18,few,TRBJ2-7,NA,CASSPGGQTYEQYF,TGTGCCAGCTCACCCGGGGGACAGACCTACGAGCAGTACTTC
TRBV19,NA,TRBJ2-1,NA,CASTRFGGGGYNEQFF,TGTGCCAGTACACGGTTCGGGGGAGGGGGCTACAATGAGCAGTTCTTC
TRBV10-1,NA,TRBJ2-3,TRBD2,CASSEGLAESTDTQYF,TGCGCCAGCAGTGAGGGACTAGCGGAGAGCACAGATACGCAGTATTTT
TRBV3-1/TRBV3-2,NA,TRBJ2-7,NA,CASSQAPESYEQYF,TGTGCCAGCAGCCAAGCGCCAGAATCCTACGAGCAGTACTTC
TRBV7-9,NA,TRBJ2-7,TRBD1,CASSFSLSTGTGFYEQYF,TGTGCCAGCAGCTTTTCATTATCGACCGGGACAGGGTTCTACGAGCAGTACTTC
TRBV3-1/TRBV3-2,NA,TRBJ2-7,TRBD1,CASSPGTGLYEQYF,TGTGCCAGCAGCCCCGGGACAGGACTTTACGAGCAGTACTTC
TRBV3-1/TRBV3-2,NA,TRBJ1-1,NA,CASSPLRENTEAFF,TGTGCCAGCAGCCCGTTGAGAGAAAACACTGAAGCTTTCTTT
TRBV18,NA,TRBJ1-3,NA,CASSPRQVGSGNTIYF,TGTGCCAGCTCACCAAGACAGGTCGGCTCTGGAAACACCATATATTTT
TRBV29-1,NA,TRBJ1-1,NA,CSAEGGVEAFF,TGCAGCGCCGAGGGAGGGGTTGAAGCTTTCTTT
TRBV6-1,NA,TRBJ2-7,TRBD2,CASSEGLAGVVAWEQYF,TGTGCCAGCAGTGAAGGCCTAGCGGGAGTCGTTGCGTGGGAGCAGTACTTC
TRBV18,NA,TRBJ2-3,NA,CASSPGQGPTDTQYF,TGTGCCAGCTCACCAGGCCAGGGGCCCACAGATACGCAGTATTTT
TRBV5-1,NA,TRBJ1-3,TRBD1,CASSQGDTGNTIYF,TGCGCCAGCAGCCAGGGGGACACCGGAAACACCATATATTTT
TRBV7-8,NA,TRBJ2-1,TRBD1,CASREKPGQGVNEQFF,TGTGCCAGCAGGGAAAAACCGGGACAGGGGGTTAATGAGCAGTTCTTC
TRBV28,once,TRBJ1-2,NA,CASSFYQSNYGYTF,TGTGCCAGCAGTTTTTATCAGTCTAACTATGGCTACACCTTC
TRBV28,NA,TRBJ2-3,NA,CASSRSTDTQYF,TGTGCCAGCAGTCGTAGCACAGATACGCAGTATTTT
TRBV28,NA,TRBJ1-5,NA,CASKVPGDYSNQPQHF,TGTGCCAGCAAAGTGCCGGGGGATTATAGCAATCAGCCCCAGCATTTT
TRBV30,NA,TRBJ2-2,TRBD2,CAWKREGAGELFF,TGTGCCTGGAAGCGGGAGGGTGCCGGGGAGCTGTTTTTT
TRBV6-5,once,TRBJ2-7,TRBD1,CASRAGTAYEQYF,TGTGCCAGCAGGGCCGGGACAGCCTACGAGCAGTACTTC